This T cell receptor beta chain originates from a study of post-analysis software for immune sequencing data (dated by TCRdb to between 2014 and 2017). With regard to the full study: Recorded disease courses included relapsing-remitting, secondary progressive and progressive-relapsing multiple sclerosis, with some patients lacking subtype annotation. Patient repertoires were compared against about a dozen previously published healthy control repertoires from donors aged roughly 6 to 26 years. A subset of samples was prepared in parallel using single-end sample barcoding, then pooled and co-amplified after Illumina adapter ligation.

The receptor library was made with PCR. Instrument on record: Illumina HiSeq 2500. Unique molecular identifiers were incorporated into TCR beta cDNA libraries to reduce PCR and sequencing biases. Every 1 to 10 million input T cells yielded approximately 500,000 cDNA molecules, meaning each molecule approximated one T cell. The same protocol used for the earlier healthy control dataset was applied to prepare and sequence the patient libraries. Samples belonging to the same batch were prepared together, multiplexed and sequenced on a shared HiSeq lane. The published analysis was carried out like this. Raw barcoded reads were processed with MIGEC, and single-read molecular identifier groups were discarded before consensus assembly and CDR3 extraction. Clonotype tables were post-analysed with VDJtools, normalizing diversity by down-sampling all datasets to the smallest sample size. Repertoire overlap clustering matched CDR3 amino acid but not nucleotide sequences to correct batch-related cross-sample contamination. TCRdb reran the public reads through fastp at Q25 and MiXCR, keeping productive beta chains. Every CDR3 protein is listed once, alongside the most common genes and DNA of its rows. The authors' filters were not applied to this entry. Within this sample are hundreds of thousands of distinct CDR3 sequences, with more than 50% of them counted one time only. Jointly, the top ten make up 11% of the sample.

Findings and caveats that apply to the study as a whole: The control group was slightly older than the multiple sclerosis patient group. Direct clustering with F measure showed strong co-clustering of samples prepared in the same batch, prompting a batch-effect correction. About 5 TRBV segments, including TRBV5-6, TRBV5-1 and TRBV20-1, were significantly more frequent in patients than controls. Multiple sclerosis patients had significantly lower normalized Chao1 diversity than controls, a result that suggests substantial peripheral T-cell clonal expansion.

Sequences SNHLY (CDR1) and FYNNEI (CDR2) are obtained from the germline V gene. V and J are trimmed by 6 bases and 10 bases, and the gene matches miss 7 bases of the junction. Counted from cysteine to phenylalanine, this CDR3 has 14 amino acids. The DNA shown is the 42-base CDR3, in frame from base 1. Only a few counts were recorded for this clonotype. No cognate antigen has been identified for it. The record has no base qualities; no much larger clone is one base away. TCR beta repertoires were profiled from peripheral blood of more than ten young patients with multiple sclerosis to demonstrate the VDJtools post-analysis software. The multiple sclerosis patients were children and adolescents between roughly 6 and 17 years of age.

Sequencing was performed on blood. In this chain, TRBV2 is recombined with TRBJ2-1, with 12 bases aligning to TRBD2. The source of this sequence is a girl aged 2 to 9 with multiple sclerosis. CDR3 sequence: CASRRLAGAGEQFF. The sequenced DNA: TGTGCCAGCAGACGACTAGCGGGGGCCGGCGAGCAGTTCTTC.